Detailed here is one TCR beta chain. The data stem from a study of blood T cell repertoires in COVID-19. Study details: Whether acute or convalescent, the COVID-19 samples came from the United States, Italy and Spain. From T cells, B-cell-depleted T cells, or PBMCs came the material, which was cDNA or gDNA.

The CDR3 spans 15 residues. The germline gives CDR1 SEHNR, CDR2 FQNEAQ (reference sequence). J lost 10 bases, V lost 4 bases, and 15 bases had no gene match. In the authors' methods: For nucleated cells, counts were estimated from reference gene primer amplification. Assay: immunoSEQ multiplex PCR; the TCRdb copy retains only in-frame clones and omits some. V and J calls plus clone size are reproduced from that table; the DNA served to infer D and trimming. This table has 200,000 to 250,000 clones, around 84% appearing once. The sequenced sample consisted of peripheral blood. The chain has TRBV7-9 and TRBJ2-5; 7 bases line up with TRBD1. The TCR sequence derives from a man aged 40-50 years with acute or convalescent COVID-19. The CDR3 here is CASSSSTGQGSVQYF. DNA of the CDR3: TGTGCCAGCAGCTCATCGACAGGGCAAGGATCGGTCCAGTACTTC.